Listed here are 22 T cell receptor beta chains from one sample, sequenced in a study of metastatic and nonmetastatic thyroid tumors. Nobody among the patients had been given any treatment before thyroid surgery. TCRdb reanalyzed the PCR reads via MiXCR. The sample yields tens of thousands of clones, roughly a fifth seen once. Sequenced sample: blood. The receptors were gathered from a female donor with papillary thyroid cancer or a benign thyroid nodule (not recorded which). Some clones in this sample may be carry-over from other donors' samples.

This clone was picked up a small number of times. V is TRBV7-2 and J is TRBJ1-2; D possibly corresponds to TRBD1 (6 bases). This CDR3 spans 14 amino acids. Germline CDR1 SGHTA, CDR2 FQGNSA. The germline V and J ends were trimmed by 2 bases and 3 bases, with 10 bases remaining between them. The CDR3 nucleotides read TGTGCCAGCAGCTTAACAGGGACGGACTATGGCTACACCTTC. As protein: CASSLTGTDYGYTF. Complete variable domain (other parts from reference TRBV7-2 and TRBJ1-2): GAGVSQSPSNKVTEKGKDVELRCDPISGHTALYWYRQSLGQGLEFLIYFQGNSAPDKSGLPSDRFSAERTGGSVSTLTIQRTQQEDSAVYLCASSLTGTDYGYTFGSGTRLTVV.

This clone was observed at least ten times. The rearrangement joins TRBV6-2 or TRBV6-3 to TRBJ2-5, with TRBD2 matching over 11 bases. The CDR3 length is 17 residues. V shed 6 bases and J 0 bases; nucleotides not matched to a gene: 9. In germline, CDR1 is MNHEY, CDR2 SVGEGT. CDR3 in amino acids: CASRPTPSGGHQETQYF. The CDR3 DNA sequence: TGTGCCAGCAGACCTACCCCTAGCGGGGGGCACCAAGAGACCCAGTACTTC.

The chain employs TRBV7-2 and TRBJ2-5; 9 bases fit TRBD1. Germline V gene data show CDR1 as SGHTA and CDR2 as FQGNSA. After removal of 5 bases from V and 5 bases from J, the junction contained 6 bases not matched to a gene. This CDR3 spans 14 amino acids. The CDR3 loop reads CASSRNRGPETQYF. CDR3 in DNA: TGTGCCAGCAGCCGAAACAGGGGGCCTGAGACCCAGTACTTC. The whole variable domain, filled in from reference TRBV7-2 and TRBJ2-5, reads GAGVSQSPSNKVTEKGKDVELRCDPISGHTALYWYRQSLGQGLEFLIYFQGNSAPDKSGLPSDRFSAERTGGSVSTLTIQRTQQEDSAVYLCASSRNRGPETQYFGPGTRLLVL.

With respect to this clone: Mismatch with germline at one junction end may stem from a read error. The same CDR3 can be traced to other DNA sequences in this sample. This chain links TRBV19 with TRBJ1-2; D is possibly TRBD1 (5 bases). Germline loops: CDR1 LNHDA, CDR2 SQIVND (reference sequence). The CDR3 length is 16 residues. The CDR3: CASSIDPPTQNRGYTF. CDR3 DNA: TGTGCCAGTAGCATAGACCCGCCTACTCAGAACAGGGGCTACACCTTC.

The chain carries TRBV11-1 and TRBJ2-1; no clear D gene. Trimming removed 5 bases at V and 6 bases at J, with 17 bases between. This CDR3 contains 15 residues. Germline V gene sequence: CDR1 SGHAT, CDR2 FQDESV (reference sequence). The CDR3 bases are TGTGCCAGCAGCGCCCTAGGCAGCGTTGGCAATGAGCAGTTCTTC. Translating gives CASSALGSVGNEQFF.

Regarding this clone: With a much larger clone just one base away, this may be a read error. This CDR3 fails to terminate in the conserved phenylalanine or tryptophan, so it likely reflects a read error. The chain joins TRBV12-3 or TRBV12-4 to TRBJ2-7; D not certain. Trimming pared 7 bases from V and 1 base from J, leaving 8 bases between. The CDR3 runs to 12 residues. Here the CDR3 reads CASISLSYEQYL. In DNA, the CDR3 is TGTGCCAGCATTTCGCTTTCCTACGAGCAGTACCTC.

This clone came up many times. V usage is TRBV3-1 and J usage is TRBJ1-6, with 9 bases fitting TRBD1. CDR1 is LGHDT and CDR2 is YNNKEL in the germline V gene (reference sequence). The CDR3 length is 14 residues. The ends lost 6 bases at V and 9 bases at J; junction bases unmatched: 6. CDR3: CASSVTGGRSPLHF. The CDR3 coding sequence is TGTGCCAGCAGTGTTACAGGGGGCCGTTCACCCCTCCACTTT.

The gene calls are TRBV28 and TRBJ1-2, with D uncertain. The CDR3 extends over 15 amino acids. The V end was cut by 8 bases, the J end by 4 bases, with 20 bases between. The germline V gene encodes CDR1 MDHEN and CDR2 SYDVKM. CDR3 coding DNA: TGTGCCAGCCGGGTAGGGCTCAATAGCGGCTATGGCTACACCTTC. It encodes CASRVGLNSGYGYTF.

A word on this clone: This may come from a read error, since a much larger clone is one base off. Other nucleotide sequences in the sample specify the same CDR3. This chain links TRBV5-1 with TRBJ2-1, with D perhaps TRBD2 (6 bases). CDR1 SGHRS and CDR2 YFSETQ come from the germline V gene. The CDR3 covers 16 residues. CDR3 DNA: TGCGCCAGCAGCTTGGTCCCCGGGACTGGCAACAATGAACAGTTCTTC. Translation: CASSLVPGTGNNEQFF.

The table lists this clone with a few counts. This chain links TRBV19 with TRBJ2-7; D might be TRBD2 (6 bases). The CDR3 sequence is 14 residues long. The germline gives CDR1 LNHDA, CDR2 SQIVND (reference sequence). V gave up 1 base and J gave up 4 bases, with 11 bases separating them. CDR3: CASSIAAGRYEQYF. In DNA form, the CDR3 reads TGTGCCAGTAGTATAGCGGCGGGGCGGTACGAGCAGTACTTC.

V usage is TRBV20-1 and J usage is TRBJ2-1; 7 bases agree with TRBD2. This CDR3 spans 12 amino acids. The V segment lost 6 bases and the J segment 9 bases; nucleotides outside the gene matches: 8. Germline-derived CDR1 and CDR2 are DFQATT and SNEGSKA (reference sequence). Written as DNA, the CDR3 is TGCAGTGCCGAAGCGGGAACGGTTGAGCAGTTCTTC. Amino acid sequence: CSAEAGTVEQFF.

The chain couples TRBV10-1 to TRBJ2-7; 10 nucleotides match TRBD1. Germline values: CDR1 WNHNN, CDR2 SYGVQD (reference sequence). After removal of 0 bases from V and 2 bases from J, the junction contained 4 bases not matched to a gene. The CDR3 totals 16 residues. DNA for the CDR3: TGCGCCAGCAGTGAGTCCAGGGGACAGGGGACCTACGAGCAGTACTTC. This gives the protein CASSESRGQGTYEQYF.

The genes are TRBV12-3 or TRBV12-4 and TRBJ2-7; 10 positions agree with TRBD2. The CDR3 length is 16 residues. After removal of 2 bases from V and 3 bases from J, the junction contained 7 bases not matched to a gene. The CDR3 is CASSLSGLAGDYEQYF. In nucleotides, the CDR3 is TGTGCCAGCAGTTTATCTGGGCTAGCGGGAGACTACGAGCAGTACTTC.

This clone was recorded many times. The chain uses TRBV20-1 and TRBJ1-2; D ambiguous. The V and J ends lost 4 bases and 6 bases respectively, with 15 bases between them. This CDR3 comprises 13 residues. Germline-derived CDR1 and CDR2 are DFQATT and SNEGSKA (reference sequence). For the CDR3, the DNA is TGCAGTGCTATAGAGAATTCTGGGCATGGCTACACCTTC. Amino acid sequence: CSAIENSGHGYTF.

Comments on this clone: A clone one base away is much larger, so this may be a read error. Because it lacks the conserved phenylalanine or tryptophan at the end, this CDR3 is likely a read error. CDR3: CASSPPSAKNTEAFL. DNA of the CDR3: TGTGCCAGCTCACCACCGAGTGCAAAGAACACTGAAGCTTTCCTT. This rearrangement joins TRBV18 to TRBJ1-1; the D is unclear. Trimming pared 0 bases from V and 1 base from J, leaving 9 bases between. Germline assignment: CDR1 KGHSH and CDR2 LQKENI. This CDR3 has 15 amino acids.

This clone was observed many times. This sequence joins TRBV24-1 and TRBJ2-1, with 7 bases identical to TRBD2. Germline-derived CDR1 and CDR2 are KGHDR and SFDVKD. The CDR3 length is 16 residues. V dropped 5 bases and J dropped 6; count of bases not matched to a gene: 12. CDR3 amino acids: CATSAVGGGGSNEQFF. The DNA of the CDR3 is TGTGCCACCAGTGCAGTTGGCGGGGGAGGGTCCAATGAGCAGTTCTTC.

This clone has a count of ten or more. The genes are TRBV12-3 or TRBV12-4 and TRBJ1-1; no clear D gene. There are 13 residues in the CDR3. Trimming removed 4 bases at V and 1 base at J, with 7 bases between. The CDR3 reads CASSYNTNTEAFF. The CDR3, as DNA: TGTGCCAGCAGTTATAACACGAACACTGAAGCTTTCTTT.

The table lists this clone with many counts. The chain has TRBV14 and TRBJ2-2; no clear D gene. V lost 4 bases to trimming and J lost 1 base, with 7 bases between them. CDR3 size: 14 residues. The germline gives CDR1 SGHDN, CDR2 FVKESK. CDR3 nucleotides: TGTGCCAGCAGCCCCGACATGAACACCGGGGAGCTGTTTTTT. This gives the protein CASSPDMNTGELFF.

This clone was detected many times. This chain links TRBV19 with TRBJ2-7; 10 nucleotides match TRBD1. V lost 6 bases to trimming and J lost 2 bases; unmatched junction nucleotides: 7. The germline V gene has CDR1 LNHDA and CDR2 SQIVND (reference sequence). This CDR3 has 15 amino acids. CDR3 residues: CASRIGTGAAYEQYF. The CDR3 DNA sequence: TGTGCCAGTAGGATTGGGACAGGGGCGGCCTACGAGCAGTACTTC. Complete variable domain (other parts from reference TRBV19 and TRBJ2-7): DGGITQSPKYLFRKEGQNVTLSCEQNLNHDAMYWYRQDPGQGLRLIYYSQIVNDFQKGDIAEGYSVSREKKESFPLTVTSAQKNPTAFYLCASRIGTGAAYEQYFGPGTRLTVT.

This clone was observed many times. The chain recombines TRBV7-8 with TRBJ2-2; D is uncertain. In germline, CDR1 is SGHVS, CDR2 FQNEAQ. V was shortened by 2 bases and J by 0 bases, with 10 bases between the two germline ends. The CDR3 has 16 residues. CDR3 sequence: CASSLRQFANTGELFF. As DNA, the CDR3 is TGTGCCAGCAGCTTAAGGCAGTTCGCGAACACCGGGGAGCTGTTTTTT.

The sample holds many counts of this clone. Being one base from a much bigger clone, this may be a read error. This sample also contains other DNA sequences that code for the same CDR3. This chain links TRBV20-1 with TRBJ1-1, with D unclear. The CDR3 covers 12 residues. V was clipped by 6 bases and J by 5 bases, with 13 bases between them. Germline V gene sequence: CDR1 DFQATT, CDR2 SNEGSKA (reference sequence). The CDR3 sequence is CSAPAPGTEAFF. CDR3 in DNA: TGCAGTGCCCCTGCCCCGGGGACTGAAGCTTTCTTT.

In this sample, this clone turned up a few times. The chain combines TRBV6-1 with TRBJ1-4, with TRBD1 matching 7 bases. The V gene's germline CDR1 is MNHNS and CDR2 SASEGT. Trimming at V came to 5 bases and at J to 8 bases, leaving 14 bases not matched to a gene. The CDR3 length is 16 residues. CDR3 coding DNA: TGTGCCAGCAGTCCAGGGGGAACTCTTGACAGGGAAAAACTGTTTTTT. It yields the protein CASSPGGTLDREKLFF.